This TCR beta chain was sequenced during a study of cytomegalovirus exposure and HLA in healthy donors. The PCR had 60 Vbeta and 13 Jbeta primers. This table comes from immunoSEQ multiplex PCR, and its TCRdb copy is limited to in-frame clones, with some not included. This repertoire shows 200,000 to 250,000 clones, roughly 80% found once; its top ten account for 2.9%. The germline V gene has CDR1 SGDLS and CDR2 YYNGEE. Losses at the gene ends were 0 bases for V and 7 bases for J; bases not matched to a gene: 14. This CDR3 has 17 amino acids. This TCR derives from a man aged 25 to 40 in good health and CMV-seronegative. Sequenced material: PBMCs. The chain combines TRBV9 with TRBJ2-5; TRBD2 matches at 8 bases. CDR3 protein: CASSVGPVGAGVWTQYF. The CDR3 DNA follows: TGTGCCAGCAGCGTAGGCCCCGTCGGAGCGGGGGTTTGGACCCAGTACTTC.